Listed below are T cell receptor beta chains from one sample, sequenced in a study of blood T cell repertoires in COVID-19. The table came from immunoSEQ multiplex PCR; TCRdb's copy has only in-frame clones and leaves some out. The data contain about 300,000 clones, 86% of them singletons. The material sequenced was peripheral blood. The receptors originated from a woman aged 45-59 years with acute or convalescent COVID-19. CDR3s include the opening cysteine and the closing phenylalanine or tryptophan. The order of the fields is D gene, V gene, clone size, J gene, CDR3 DNA, CDR3 protein. A D gene is named only where the DNA matches it firmly. Some rows have no size entry. The others give once, few or many, or a class for an expanded clone.

>-|TRBV19|-|TRBJ1-4
TGTGCCAGTAGTACCATAGGTGGGGGCGCCGGGGAAAAACTGTTTTTT
CASSTIGGGAGEKLFF
>TRBD2|TRBV28|-|TRBJ2-1
TGTGCCAGCAGTTTGACTAGCGGGGGACTGGGCTACAATGAGCAGTTCTTC
CASSLTSGGLGYNEQFF
>TRBD1|TRBV28|-|TRBJ1-1
TGTGCCAGCGTGACAGGGGGCGTCTTTAACACTGAAGCTTTCTTT
CASVTGGVFNTEAFF
>TRBD2|TRBV5-1|-|TRBJ2-7
TGCGCCAGCAGCGATGAGCGGGGGTGGAGCTACGAGCAGTACTTC
CASSDERGWSYEQYF
>-|TRBV7-9|-|TRBJ2-7
TGTGCCACCCAGAGCGGCCTCTTTTACGAGCAGTACTTC
CATQSGLFYEQYF
>-|TRBV3-1/TRBV3-2|-|TRBJ2-2
TGTGCCAGCAGCCAACCCGGGGTTGCCGGGGAGCTGTTTTTT
CASSQPGVAGELFF
>TRBD2|TRBV7-2|-|TRBJ2-7
TGTGCCAGCAGCTTTCTAGCGGGAACCTCCTACGAGCAGTACTTC
CASSFLAGTSYEQYF
>-|TRBV6-4|-|TRBJ1-5
TGTGCCAGCAGTGACGGAAGGGGTCAGCCCCAGCATTTT
CASSDGRGQPQHF
>TRBD1|TRBV27|-|TRBJ2-7
TGTGCCAGCAGTTTATCGGGGACAGGGACCTACGAGCAGTACTTC
CASSLSGTGTYEQYF
>-|TRBV7-9|-|TRBJ1-2
TGTGCCAGCAGCGATAGAGGGCAGTCAGGCCCGTCGGGCGGCTACACCTTC
CASSDRGQSGPSGGYTF
>TRBD2|TRBV9|-|TRBJ2-3
TGTGCCAGCAGCGCCAGACTAGCGGGAGGTCGCACAGATACGCAGTATTTT
CASSARLAGGRTDTQYF
>TRBD1|TRBV3-1/TRBV3-2|-|TRBJ1-2
TGTGCCAGCAGCCAGTCCACACAGGGGGCAAGTGGCTACACCTTC
CASSQSTQGASGYTF
>-|TRBV7-9|-|TRBJ2-4
TGTGCCAGCAGCAACCGGGACACCTTAGCCAAAAACATTCAGTACTTC
CASSNRDTLAKNIQYF
>TRBD1|TRBV27|-|TRBJ1-6
TGTGCCAGCAGTTTATTTATACAGGGGTTTGTTTCACCCCTCCACTTT
CASSLFIQGFVSPLHF
>-|TRBV23-1|-|TRBJ1-5
TGCGCCAGCAGTCTAGAGGCAGATAGCAATCAGCCCCAGCATTTT
CASSLEADSNQPQHF
>TRBD1|TRBV27|-|TRBJ1-5
TGTGCCAGCAGTTCCCGACAGGGGGCCCAGCCCCAGCATTTT
CASSSRQGAQPQHF
>-|TRBV11-2|once|TRBJ2-7
TGTGCCAGCAGCTTAAGCGCCCTCTCCTACGAGCAGTACTTC
CASSLSALSYEQYF
>-|TRBV3-1/TRBV3-2|-|TRBJ1-5
TGTGCCAGCAGCCAACAAAGCAATCAGCCCCAGCATTTT
CASSQQSNQPQHF
>TRBD1|TRBV29-1|-|TRBJ1-2
TGCAGCGTTCGTATGACAGGGAATTATGGCTACACCTTC
CSVRMTGNYGYTF
>TRBD1|TRBV11-2|-|TRBJ1-1
TGTGCCAGCAGCCCCATTCGGGTCAGGCGGGGACAGAGAAACACTGAAGCTTTCTTT
CASSPIRVRRGQRNTEAFF
>-|TRBV5-6|-|TRBJ2-1
TGTGCCAGCAGCCCCTGGAGAAATGAGCAGTTCTTC
CASSPWRNEQFF
>-|TRBV18|-|TRBJ1-1
TGTGCCAGCTCACCACCAGGGGCTCCTGAAGCTTTCTTT
CASSPPGAPEAFF
>-|TRBV21-1|-|TRBJ1-2
TGTGCCAGCAGCAAAAGTCCGGGGAGGGATGGCTACACCTTC
CASSKSPGRDGYTF
>-|TRBV13|-|TRBJ2-5
TGTGCCAGCAGCTTAGTACAGCAAGAGACCCAGTACTTC
CASSLVQQETQYF
>TRBD1|TRBV7-9|-|TRBJ1-4
TGTGCCAGCAGCTTAGAGGGACAGCGAGATGAAAAACTGTTTTTT
CASSLEGQRDEKLFF